This TCR beta chain comes out of a study of T cells in Graves' hyperthyroidism and ophthalmopathy. RNA transcripts gave rise to amplified TCR beta CDR3 regions. The TCR CDR3 first-round RT-PCR relied on the HTBI primer set. TCRdb re-called the multiplex PCR reads through MiXCR, storing one row per CDR3 protein. This table holds some 460,000 distinct CDR3 sequences, 15% to 19% found once. This CDR3 spans 12 amino acids. Trimming took 0 bases from V and 7 from J, leaving 9 bases between them. Germline V gene sequence: CDR1 DFQATT, CDR2 SNEGSKA (reference sequence). Sequencing was performed on blood. This chain joins TRBV20-1 and TRBJ1-2, with unresolved D. This clonotype was obtained from a woman under 30 with Graves' hyperthyroidism. The CDR3 loop reads CSAREPKGGYTF. The CDR3 DNA is TGCAGTGCTAGAGAACCTAAAGGTGGCTACACCTTC.